Following are 30 T cell receptor beta chains from one sample sequenced in a study of T cell responses to AZD1222 COVID-19 vaccine. Using immunoSEQ multiplex PCR, the repertoire was profiled, and TCRdb retains in-frame clones only, with some absent. Here the sample spans fewer than 75,000 clones, around nine tenths being singletons. Sequencing was performed on peripheral blood, taken 28 days after the second dose of the MenACWY control vaccine. All receptors come from an adult who received the MenACWY meningococcal vaccine as a control.

As regards this clone: One end of the junction fails to match germline, which may point to a read error. The chain carries TRBV19 and TRBJ1-6; TRBD1 matches at 9 bases. This CDR3 contains 13 residues. Per germline, CDR1 LNHDA and CDR2 SQIVND (reference sequence). CDR3 coding DNA: TGTGTCAGTACAGGACAGGGGCATTCACCCCTCCACTTT. This sequence encodes CVSTGQGHSPLHF.

The rearrangement uses TRBV4-2 and TRBJ2-2; D unresolved. V lost 3 bases, J lost 4 bases, and 3 bases lay in between. Germline-derived CDR1 and CDR2 are LGHNA and YNFKEQ. This CDR3 spans 12 amino acids. As DNA, the CDR3 is TGTGCCAGCAGCCACCCCACCGGGGAGCTGTTTTTT. This translates into CASSHPTGELFF.

The rearrangement joins TRBV7-9 to TRBJ1-6; no reliable D call. The CDR3 spans 13 residues. V shed 2 bases and J shed 6 bases, with 5 bases lying between them. In germline, CDR1 is SEHNR, CDR2 FQNEAQ (reference sequence). The CDR3 protein is CASSLPGNSPLHF. CDR3 sequence (DNA): TGTGCCAGCAGCTTACCGGGTAATTCACCCCTCCACTTT.

The DNA of the CDR3 is TGCGCCAGCAGTGAAGACAGTTCCCCCTCTGGAAACACCATATATTTT. It specifies CASSEDSSPSGNTIYF. V and J are TRBV10-1 and TRBJ1-3, with D possibly matching TRBD1 (5 bases). Germline V gene sequence: CDR1 WNHNN, CDR2 SYGVQD (reference sequence). The CDR3 totals 16 residues. With 3 bases removed from V and 0 bases from J, the gap between germline ends came to 12 bases.

In this sample, this clone turned up a few times. The chain carries TRBV2 and TRBJ1-1; a possible D gene is TRBD1 (6 bases). CDR3 length equals 16 residues. Between the trimmed V and J ends, which lost 6 bases and 2 bases, there was a span of 19 bases. Germline V gene lookup returns CDR1 SNHLY and CDR2 FYNNEI. CDR3 amino acids: CASSPPSTGINTEAFF. The CDR3 region has the DNA TGTGCCAGCAGCCCCCCCTCAACAGGGATCAACACTGAAGCTTTCTTT. The full variable domain, rest sourced from reference TRBV2 and TRBJ1-1, is EPEVTQTPSHQVTQMGQEVILRCVPISNHLYFYWYRQILGQKVEFLVSFYNNEISEKSEIFDDQFSVERPDGSNFTLKIRSTKLEDSAMYFCASSPPSTGINTEAFFGQGTRLTVV.

The gene calls are TRBV30 and TRBJ2-6, with D perhaps being TRBD1 or TRBD2 (6 bases each). The CDR3 runs 16 residues. Germline-derived CDR1 and CDR2 are GTSNPN and SVGIG (reference sequence). V lost 8 bases and J lost 0, with 17 bases in between. The DNA for the CDR3 is TGTGCCCGGAACGGGGGCTCAAGCTCTGGGGCCAACGTCCTGACTTTC. Translation gives CARNGGSSSGANVLTF.

The rearrangement joins TRBV27 to TRBJ2-7; 7 positions agree with TRBD2. In germline, CDR1 is MNHEY, CDR2 SMNVEV (reference sequence). With 5 bases clipped from V and 2 bases from J, the junction kept 6 bases outside the gene matches. The length of the CDR3 is 14 residues. CDR3 nucleotides: TGTGCCAGCAGTCAACTAGCGTCAACCTACGAGCAGTACTTC. Its protein is CASSQLASTYEQYF.

This sequence joins TRBV30 and TRBJ2-4; D not certain. Germline V CDR1 and CDR2: GTSNPN, SVGIG (reference sequence). Trimming removed 0 bases at V and 8 bases at J, with 11 bases between. This CDR3 is 13 amino acids long. CDR3 region: CAWSVGGKDIQYF. DNA of the CDR3: TGTGCCTGGAGTGTAGGCGGCAAGGACATTCAGTACTTC.

This clone was recorded a few times. This rearrangement joins TRBV27 to TRBJ1-5; the D is unclear. The CDR3 is made up of 14 amino acids. The germline gives CDR1 MNHEY, CDR2 SMNVEV (reference sequence). V gave up 1 base and J gave up 0 bases, with 4 bases separating them. CDR3 in amino acids: CASSLWGSNQPQHF. The DNA for the CDR3 is TGTGCCAGCAGTTTATGGGGTAGCAATCAGCCCCAGCATTTT.

This chain joins TRBV6-5 and TRBJ2-7; 11 nucleotides line up with TRBD2. Germline V CDR1 and CDR2: MNHEY, SVGAGI. The CDR3 runs to 14 residues. The V gene end was trimmed by 6 bases and the J gene end by 6 bases; junction bases not matched to a gene: 7. The CDR3 nucleotides read TGTGCCAGCAGAACGGGTCTAGCGGGAGGCGAGCAGTACTTC. Amino acid sequence: CASRTGLAGGEQYF.

The rearrangement uses TRBV10-3 and TRBJ2-3; TRBD2 matches 13 bases. The V and J ends lost 9 bases and 4 bases, in that order; junction bases with no gene match: 22. Per the germline V gene, CDR1 is ENHRY and CDR2 is SYGVKD. The CDR3 spans 20 residues. The CDR3 reads CAIGLAGAGWSADSPDTQYF. The CDR3 nucleotides are TGTGCCATAGGACTAGCGGGAGCAGGGTGGAGCGCTGACAGTCCAGATACGCAGTATTTT.

The chain has TRBV15 and TRBJ2-1; 7 nucleotides line up with TRBD2. V dropped 1 base and J dropped 2; count of bases not matched to a gene: 5. The CDR3 is 16 residues long. Germline V CDR1 and CDR2: LNHNV, YYDKDF (reference sequence). For the CDR3, the DNA is TGTGCCACCAGCAGAGCGGGACTAAGGGCCTACAATGAGCAGTTCTTC. Its protein is CATSRAGLRAYNEQFF.

The chain recombines TRBV21-1 with TRBJ2-7; TRBD2, the D gene given by the table, was not confirmed from the DNA. TRBV21-1 is listed as a pseudogene. The CDR3 has 16 residues. Here the CDR3 DNA reads TGTGCCAGCAGCAAAGGGACTAGCGGGAGGGGCTACGAGCAGTACTTC. Translating it yields CASSKGTSGRGYEQYF.

The chain uses TRBV24-1 and TRBJ2-7; D is uncertain. The germline CDR1 and CDR2 sequences are KGHDR and SFDVKD. The CDR3 is 13 amino acids. The V end lost 3 bases, the J end lost 6 bases, and 11 bases lay between the germline ends. CDR3 sequence reads: CATSDERGLEQYF. Written as DNA, the CDR3 is TGTGCCACCAGTGATGAGCGAGGCCTCGAGCAGTACTTC.

The gene calls are TRBV7-8 and TRBJ2-7; D tentatively fits TRBD1 or TRBD2 (6 bases each). V dropped 7 bases and J dropped 6 bases, with 25 bases sitting between them. There are 16 residues in the CDR3. Germline V lookup: CDR1 SGHVS, CDR2 FQNEAQ. The CDR3 loop reads CASIPIGGTQAAEQYF. The CDR3, as DNA: TGTGCCAGCATCCCGATAGGGGGGACACAGGCCGCCGAGCAGTACTTC.

V and J are TRBV6-2 or TRBV6-3 and TRBJ1-5; D unclear. The CDR3 extends over 14 amino acids. In germline, CDR1 is MNHEY, CDR2 SVGEGT. The V gene lost 5 bases and the J gene lost 5 bases, with 13 bases spanning the gap. CDR3: CASSLGREYQPQHF. As DNA, the CDR3 is TGTGCCAGCAGTCTCGGACGGGAATATCAGCCCCAGCATTTT.

The rearrangement uses TRBV5-1 and TRBJ1-1; no firm D call. Germline V gene data show CDR1 as SGHRS and CDR2 as YFSETQ. This CDR3 is built from 16 residues. V was shortened by 0 bases and J by 4 bases, with 16 bases between the two germline ends. CDR3 loop: CASSLDGASISTEAFF. Here the CDR3 DNA reads TGCGCCAGCAGCTTGGACGGCGCCTCGATATCCACTGAAGCTTTCTTT.

The V gene is TRBV5-1, the J gene TRBJ2-2; D could derive from TRBD1 or TRBD2 (5 bases each). Trimming removed 0 bases at V and 0 bases at J, with 9 bases between. CDR3 size: 16 residues. Germline V gene data show CDR1 as SGHRS and CDR2 as YFSETQ. CDR3 protein: CASSLAEGTNTGELFF. The DNA of the CDR3 is TGCGCCAGCAGCTTGGCCGAGGGGACGAACACCGGGGAGCTGTTTTTT. Variable domain in full (rest from reference TRBV5-1 and TRBJ2-2): KAGVTQTPRYLIKTRGQQVTLSCSPISGHRSVSWYQQTPGQGLQFLFEYFSETQRNKGNFPGRFSGRQFSNSRSEMNVSTLELGDSALYLCASSLAEGTNTGELFFGEGSRLTVL.

The chain couples TRBV7-6 to TRBJ2-4; TRBD2 aligns across 8 bases. Germline-derived CDR1 and CDR2 are SGHVS and FNYEAQ. The CDR3 totals 13 residues. Trimming took 6 bases from V and 7 from J; bases not matched to a gene: 5. The CDR3: CASSPAGANIQYF. The CDR3 DNA follows: TGTGCCAGCAGTCCAGCGGGGGCGAACATTCAGTACTTC.

The rearrangement joins TRBV5-1 to TRBJ2-5; D may be TRBD1 (6 bases). CDR1 is SGHRS, CDR2 YFSETQ, per germline. Trimming cost V 0 bases and J 7 bases, with 10 bases left between them. The CDR3 is 13 amino acids. The CDR3 sequence is CASSLDRAGTQYF. In DNA form, the CDR3 reads TGCGCCAGCAGCTTGGACAGGGCGGGGACCCAGTACTTC.

The gene calls are TRBV30 and TRBJ2-7; the match to TRBD2 covers 7 bases. V shed 3 bases and J 3 bases; nucleotides not matched to a gene: 8. The CDR3 length is 14 residues. Germline-derived CDR1 and CDR2 are GTSNPN and SVGIG (reference sequence). CDR3 sequence (DNA): TGTGCCTGGAGGGGGGAGGGCCCCAACTACGAGCAGTACTTC. Protein sequence: CAWRGEGPNYEQYF.

This sequence joins TRBV29-1 and TRBJ2-5; no firm D call. Germline V gene data show CDR1 as SQVTM and CDR2 as ANQGSEA. The CDR3 covers 13 residues. V lost 4 bases to trimming and J lost 3 bases, with 12 bases between them. CDR3 in DNA: TGCAGCGTTGCACAGTCCACCAAAGAGACCCAGTACTTC. Translated: CSVAQSTKETQYF.

The V and J genes are TRBV4-2 and TRBJ1-4; D is ambiguous. This CDR3 contains 14 residues. V lost 3 bases to trimming and J lost 1 base, with 6 bases between them. Germline lookup yields CDR1 LGHNA and CDR2 YNFKEQ. The CDR3 region has the DNA TGTGCCAGCAGCCAGCCGGGAACTAATGAAAAACTGTTTTTT. This gives the protein CASSQPGTNEKLFF.

This chain connects TRBV6-6 to TRBJ2-2; 8 positions agree with TRBD1. V shed 5 bases, J shed 1 base, and the junction held 6 bases outside the gene matches. This CDR3 comprises 16 residues. The germline V gene has CDR1 MNHNY and CDR2 SVGAGI (reference sequence). CDR3 amino acids: CASSRQGYGNTGELFF. The CDR3 nucleotides are TGTGCCAGCAGTCGACAGGGGTACGGGAACACCGGGGAGCTGTTTTTT.

The genes are TRBV25-1 and TRBJ1-3; D is unclear. CDR1 MGHDK and CDR2 SYGVNS come from the germline V gene. The CDR3 spans 13 residues. The ends were cut back, 4 bases at V and 3 bases at J, with 7 bases in the middle. DNA of the CDR3: TGTGCCAGCAGTGGTGGAGTTGGAAACACCATATATTTT. The encoded protein is CASSGGVGNTIYF.

This clone is a singleton in its sample. The chain employs TRBV5-5 and TRBJ2-1, with D perhaps TRBD1 (6 bases). The V gene's germline CDR1 is SGHKS and CDR2 YYEKEE (reference sequence). V was shortened by 4 bases and J by 5 bases, with 13 bases between the two germline ends. The CDR3 has 14 amino acids. The CDR3 region has the DNA TGTGCCAGCAGCCTGACAGGACTTCACAATGAGCAGTTCTTC. This translates into CASSLTGLHNEQFF.

On this clone itself: Germline and junction disagree at one end, which may indicate a read error. The chain couples TRBV18 to TRBJ1-3; D uncertain. There are 15 residues in the CDR3. Germline-derived CDR1 and CDR2 are KGHSH and LQKENI. The CDR3 spells CATSGPQSSGNTIYF. In DNA form, the CDR3 reads TGTGCCACCTCAGGACCACAGAGCTCTGGAAACACCATATATTTT.

The V gene is TRBV6-5, the J gene TRBJ2-1; D gene unclear. The CDR3 runs to 14 residues. Germline V gives CDR1 MNHEY, CDR2 SVGAGI. V was clipped by 5 bases and J by 6 bases, with 14 bases between them. The CDR3 sequence: CASSPLGRGNEQFF. The CDR3 nucleotides read TGTGCCAGCAGTCCCCTCGGGCGCGGCAATGAGCAGTTCTTC.

V is TRBV25-1 and J is TRBJ1-1, with 7 bases lining up with TRBD1. This CDR3 has 12 amino acids. Germline V lookup: CDR1 MGHDK, CDR2 SYGVNS. V lost 6 bases and J lost 10; bases outside the gene matches: 8. In DNA form, the CDR3 reads TGTGCCAGCAGCCTCCGGGACAGTGGAGCTTTCTTT. It is translated as CASSLRDSGAFF.

V gene TRBV7-9 combines with J gene TRBJ2-2; the D is unclear. CDR1 is SEHNR, CDR2 FQNEAQ, per germline (reference sequence). The CDR3 totals 12 residues. Trimming pared 9 bases from V and 5 bases from J, leaving 10 bases between. The CDR3: CASQTPTGELFF. The CDR3 coding sequence is TGTGCCAGTCAGACGCCGACCGGGGAGCTGTTTTTT.